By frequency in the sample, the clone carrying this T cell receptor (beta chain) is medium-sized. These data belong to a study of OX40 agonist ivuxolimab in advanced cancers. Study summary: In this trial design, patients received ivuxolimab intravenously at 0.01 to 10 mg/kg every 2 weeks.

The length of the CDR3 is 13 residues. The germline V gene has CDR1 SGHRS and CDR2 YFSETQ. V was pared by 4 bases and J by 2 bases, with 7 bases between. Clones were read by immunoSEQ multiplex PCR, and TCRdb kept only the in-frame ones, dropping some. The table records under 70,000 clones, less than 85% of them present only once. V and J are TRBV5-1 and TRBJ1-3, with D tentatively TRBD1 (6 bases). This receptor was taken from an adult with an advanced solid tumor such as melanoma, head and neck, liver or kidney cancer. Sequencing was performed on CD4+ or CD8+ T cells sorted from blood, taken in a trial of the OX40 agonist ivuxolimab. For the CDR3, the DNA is TGCGCCAGCAGCAACAGGGCTGGAAACACCATATATTTT. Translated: CASSNRAGNTIYF.